The 4 T cell receptor beta chains below come from one sample, sequenced in a study of shared clonotypes between healthy human individuals. Produced via immunoSEQ multiplex PCR; TCRdb's table is partial and in-frame only. The sample has hundreds of thousands of clones; 55% to 85% are singletons. The sample consisted of memory CD4+ T cells sorted from blood. Subset denoted: CD45RA-negative fraction. The receptors shown here come from a woman in her 30s in good health.

By frequency in the sample, this clone is medium-sized. The rearrangement uses TRBV30 and TRBJ2-3; the D is unclear. CDR1 is GTSNPN and CDR2 is SVGIG in the germline V gene (reference sequence). Trimming removed 2 bases from V and 8 bases from J, with 5 bases in between. The CDR3 extends over 10 amino acids. The DNA for the CDR3 is TGTGCCTGGAGTACGAGTACGCAGTATTTT. Protein product: CAWSTSTQYF.

Notes on this clone: Other DNA sequences in this sample translate to the same CDR3. The CDR3 sequence is CASSLSGNTGELFF. Here the CDR3 DNA reads TGTGCCAGCAGTTTATCGGGAAACACCGGGGAGCTGTTTTTT. The chain uses TRBV28 and TRBJ2-2; D may be TRBD2 (5 bases). This CDR3 is built from 14 residues. V was trimmed by 1 base and J by 2 bases, leaving 5 bases between them. Germline CDR1 is MDHEN and CDR2 is SYDVKM.

The rearrangement links TRBV28 to TRBJ2-2; TRBD2 agrees at 7 bases. CDR1 and CDR2 from the germline V gene are MDHEN and SYDVKM. Unmatched junction bases numbered 8, after V lost 6 bases and J lost 4 bases. The CDR3 runs to 15 residues. Here the CDR3 reads CASSLGLVGTGELFF. The CDR3, as DNA: TGTGCCAGCAGCCTCGGACTAGTGGGCACCGGGGAGCTGTTTTTT.

This clone was seen only a few times. This chain links TRBV6-5 with TRBJ2-1, with 7 bases that match TRBD2. With 6 bases clipped from V and 2 bases from J, the junction kept 7 bases outside the gene matches. The CDR3 spans 15 residues. In germline, CDR1 is MNHEY, CDR2 SVGAGI. The CDR3 sequence: CASRGDGGAYNEQFF. The CDR3 coding sequence is TGTGCCAGCAGAGGCGATGGGGGGGCCTACAATGAGCAGTTCTTC.